This T cell receptor (beta chain) was obtained from a study of blood T cells in healthy people across ages. Background on the study: Every two T cells gave about one barcoded beta molecule via template switching. Study-level findings and limits: With age, beta diversity per million T cells declined roughly linearly, significantly by approximately 41.

The CDR3 consists of 18 residues. The V gene's germline CDR1 is SGHTA and CDR2 FQGTGA. On this clonotype itself: Its antigen is unknown. Relative to the germline gene, one junction end is altered; a read error may explain this.

Primed by a sample-barcoded 5' primer and a J-beta primer mix, a second PCR proceeded for roughly 7 to 12 cycles. A 12-random-nucleotide template-switch adaptor tagged each cDNA molecule. TCRdb called the 5' RACE reads again in MiXCR, with one record for every CDR3 protein. Counted here are 750,000 to 950,000 distinct CDR3 sequences, almost 30% occurring once; the ten biggest clones make up 10% to 13%. The same data also went into a second study, on T cells of mothers and their children.

The material sequenced was blood. V usage is TRBV7-3 and J usage is TRBJ2-1, with D perhaps matching TRBD1 (6 bases). The TCR comes from a woman between 35 and 50 years old in good health. CDR3 in amino acids: CTSSLRQAASVSYNEQFF. CDR3 DNA sequence: TGTACCAGCAGCTTACGACAGGCAGCCTCGGTTTCCTACAATGAGCAGTTCTTC.